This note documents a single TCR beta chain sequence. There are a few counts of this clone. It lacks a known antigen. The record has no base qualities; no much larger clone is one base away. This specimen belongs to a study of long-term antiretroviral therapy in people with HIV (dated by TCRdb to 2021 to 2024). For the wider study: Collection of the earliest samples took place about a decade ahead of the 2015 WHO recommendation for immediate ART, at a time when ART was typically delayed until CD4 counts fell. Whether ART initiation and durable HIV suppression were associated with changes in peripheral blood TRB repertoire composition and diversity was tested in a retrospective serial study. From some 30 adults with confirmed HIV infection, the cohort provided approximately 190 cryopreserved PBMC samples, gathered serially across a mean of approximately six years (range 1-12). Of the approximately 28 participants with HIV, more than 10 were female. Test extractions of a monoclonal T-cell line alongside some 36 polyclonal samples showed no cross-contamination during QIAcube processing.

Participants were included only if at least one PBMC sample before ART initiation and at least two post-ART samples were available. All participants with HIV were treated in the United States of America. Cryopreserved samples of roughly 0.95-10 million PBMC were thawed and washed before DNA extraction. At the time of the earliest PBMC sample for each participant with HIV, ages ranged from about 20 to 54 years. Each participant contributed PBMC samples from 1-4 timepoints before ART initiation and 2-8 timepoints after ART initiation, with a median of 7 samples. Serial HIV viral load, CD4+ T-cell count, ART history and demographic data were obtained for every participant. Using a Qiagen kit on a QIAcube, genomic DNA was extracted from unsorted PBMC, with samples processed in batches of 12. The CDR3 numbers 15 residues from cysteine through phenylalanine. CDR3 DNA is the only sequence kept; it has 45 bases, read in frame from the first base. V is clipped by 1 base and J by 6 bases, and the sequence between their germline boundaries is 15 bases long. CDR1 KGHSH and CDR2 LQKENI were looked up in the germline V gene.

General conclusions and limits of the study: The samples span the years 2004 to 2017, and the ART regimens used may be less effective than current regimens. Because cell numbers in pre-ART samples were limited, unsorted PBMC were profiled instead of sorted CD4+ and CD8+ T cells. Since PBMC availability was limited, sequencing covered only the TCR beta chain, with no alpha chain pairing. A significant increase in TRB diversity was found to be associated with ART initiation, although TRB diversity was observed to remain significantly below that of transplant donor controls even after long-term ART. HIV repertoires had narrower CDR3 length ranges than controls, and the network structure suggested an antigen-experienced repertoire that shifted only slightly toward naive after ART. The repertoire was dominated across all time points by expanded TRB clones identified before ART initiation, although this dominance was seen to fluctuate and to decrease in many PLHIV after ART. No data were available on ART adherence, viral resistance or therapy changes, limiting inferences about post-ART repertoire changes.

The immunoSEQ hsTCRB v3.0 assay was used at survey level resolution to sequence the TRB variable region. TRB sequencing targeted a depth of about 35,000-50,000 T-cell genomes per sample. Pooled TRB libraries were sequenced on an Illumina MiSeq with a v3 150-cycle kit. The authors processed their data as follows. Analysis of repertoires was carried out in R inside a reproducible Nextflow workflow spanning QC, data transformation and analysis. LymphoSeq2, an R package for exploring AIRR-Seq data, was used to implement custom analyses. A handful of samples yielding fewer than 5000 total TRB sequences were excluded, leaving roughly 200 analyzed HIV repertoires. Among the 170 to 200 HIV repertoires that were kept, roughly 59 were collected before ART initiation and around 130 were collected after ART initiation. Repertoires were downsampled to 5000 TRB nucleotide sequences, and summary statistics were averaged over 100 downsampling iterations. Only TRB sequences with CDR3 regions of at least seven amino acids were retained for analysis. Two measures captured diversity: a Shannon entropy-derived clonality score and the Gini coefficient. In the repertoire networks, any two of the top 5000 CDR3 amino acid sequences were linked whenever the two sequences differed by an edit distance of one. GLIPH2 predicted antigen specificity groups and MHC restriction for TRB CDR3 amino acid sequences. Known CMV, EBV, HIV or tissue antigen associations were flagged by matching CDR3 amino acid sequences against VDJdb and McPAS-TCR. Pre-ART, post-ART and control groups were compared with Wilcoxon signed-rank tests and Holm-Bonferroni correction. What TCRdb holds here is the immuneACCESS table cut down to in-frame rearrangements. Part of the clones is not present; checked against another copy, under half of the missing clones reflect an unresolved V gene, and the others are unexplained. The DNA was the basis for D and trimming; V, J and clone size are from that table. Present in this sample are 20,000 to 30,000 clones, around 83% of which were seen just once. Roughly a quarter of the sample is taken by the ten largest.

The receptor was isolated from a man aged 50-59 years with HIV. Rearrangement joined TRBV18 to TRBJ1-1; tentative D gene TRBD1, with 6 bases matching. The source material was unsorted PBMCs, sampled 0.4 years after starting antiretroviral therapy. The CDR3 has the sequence CASSPRDIPSAEAFF. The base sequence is TGTGCCAGCTCACCACGGGACATCCCCTCCGCTGAAGCTTTCTTT.